Below are 28 T cell receptor beta chains sequenced from a single sample in a study of Ad26.COV2.S vaccination and SARS-CoV-2 variants. Treatment here: 15 to 20 received Ad26.COV2.S at low or high dose, single or two shots; about 5 received placebo; per-sample allocation not given. After the first vaccine or placebo injection, samples were drawn on day 63. Data came from immunoSEQ multiplex PCR; TCRdb stores just in-frame clones and leaves some out. The table shows about 380,000 clones, with 83% occurring only once. Sequencing was performed on peripheral blood, taken in a trial of Ad26.COV2.S vaccine versus placebo. The receptors come from a person between 18 and 65 years old who received the Ad26.COV2.S COVID-19 vaccine or a placebo.

The chain combines TRBV6-2 or TRBV6-3 with TRBJ1-5; D is unclear. The CDR3 spans 14 residues. V dropped 4 bases and J dropped 4 bases, with 11 bases sitting between them. Germline CDR1 reads MNHEY; CDR2 reads SVGEGT. The CDR3 DNA reads TGTGCCAGCAGTTCTCGTGGCTGGAATCAGCCCCAGCATTTT. Translated: CASSSRGWNQPQHF.

This rearrangement joins TRBV18 to TRBJ2-5; 7 bases agree with TRBD1. Trimming took 1 base from V and 4 from J; bases not matched to a gene: 3. The CDR3 loop spans 14 amino acids. Germline CDR1 reads KGHSH; CDR2 reads LQKENI. The CDR3 DNA is TGTGCCAGCTCACCACAGACAGGGCGAGAGACCCAGTACTTC. It yields the protein CASSPQTGRETQYF. The full variable domain, with the rest looked up from reference TRBV18 and TRBJ2-5, is NAGVMQNPRHLVRRRGQEARLRCSPMKGHSHVYWYRQLPEEGLKFMVYLQKENIIDESGMPKERFSAEFPKEGPSILRIQQVVRGDSAAYFCASSPQTGRETQYFGPGTRLLVL.

The genes are TRBV11-3 and TRBJ2-1, with 7 bases aligning to TRBD2. With 5 bases clipped from V and 8 bases from J, the junction kept 9 bases outside the gene matches. From germline, CDR1 is SGHNT and CDR2 YENEEA. The CDR3 has 14 amino acids. CDR3 in amino acids: CASSPPSGGDEQFF. CDR3 nucleotide sequence: TGTGCCAGCAGCCCACCTAGCGGCGGGGATGAGCAGTTCTTC. The entire variable domain, with the rest obtained from reference TRBV11-3 and TRBJ2-1, is as follows: EAGVVQSPRYKIIEKKQPVAFWCNPISGHNTLYWYLQNLGQGPELLIRYENEEAVDDSQLPKDRFSAERLKGVDSTLKIQPAELGDSAVYLCASSPPSGGDEQFFGPGTRLTVL.

The chain combines TRBV2 with TRBJ2-1; TRBD2 agrees at 10 bases. CDR1 is SNHLY, CDR2 FYNNEI, per germline. This CDR3 comprises 17 residues. With V trimmed by 6 bases and J by 3 bases, 11 bases remained unmatched. CDR3: CASSSLTGTSDYNEQFF. Written as DNA, the CDR3 is TGTGCCAGCAGCTCTCTTACCGGGACTAGCGACTACAATGAGCAGTTCTTC. Looking up the rest from reference TRBV2 and TRBJ2-1 gives the full variable domain: EPEVTQTPSHQVTQMGQEVILRCVPISNHLYFYWYRQILGQKVEFLVSFYNNEISEKSEIFDDQFSVERPDGSNFTLKIRSTKLEDSAMYFCASSSLTGTSDYNEQFFGPGTRLTVL.

This chain joins TRBV19 and TRBJ2-7; D possibly corresponds to TRBD1 (5 bases). Germline V gene lookup returns CDR1 LNHDA and CDR2 SQIVND (reference sequence). V lost 1 base to trimming and J lost 2 bases, with 12 bases between them. The CDR3 loop spans 15 amino acids. The CDR3 DNA follows: TGTGCCAGTAGTATAGGGCAGGGCAAGGCCTACGAGCAGTACTTC. Translation: CASSIGQGKAYEQYF.

There are a few counts of this clone. The genes are TRBV27 and TRBJ1-5; no clear D gene. The CDR3 has 12 residues. Trimming took off 3 bases at V and 2 bases at J, with 2 bases between the two ends. CDR1 is MNHEY, CDR2 SMNVEV, per germline (reference sequence). The CDR3 spells CASSFGNQPQHF. The CDR3 coding sequence is TGTGCCAGCAGTTTTGGCAATCAGCCCCAGCATTTT.

This clone has more than one count but fewer than ten. The chain has TRBV4-3 and TRBJ1-1; TRBD1 matches at 8 bases. The CDR3 spans 14 residues. Germline values: CDR1 LGHNA, CDR2 YSLEER. J gave up 7 bases and V 3 bases, and 7 bases lay outside the gene matches. In DNA, the CDR3 is TGCGCCAGCAGCCAGGACAGGGTTCGTGGTGAAGCTTTCTTT. This codes for CASSQDRVRGEAFF.

Only a few counts were recorded for this clone. V usage is TRBV3-1 (or the pseudogene TRBV3-2) and J usage is TRBJ2-5; weak D call: TRBD1 (7 bases). Germline CDR1 and CDR2: LGHDT and YNNKEL (reference sequence). Trimming pared 1 base from V and 4 bases from J, leaving 16 bases between. The CDR3 has 16 residues. CDR3 sequence (DNA): TGTGCCAGCAGCCAAGGATCGTTGCAGGGGGGAGAGACCCAGTACTTC. As protein: CASSQGSLQGGETQYF.

The chain joins TRBV18 to TRBJ2-7, with 11 bases fitting TRBD1. CDR1 and CDR2 (germline): KGHSH, LQKENI. The CDR3 contains 15 residues. Trimming at V came to 4 bases and at J to 2 bases, leaving 4 bases not matched to a gene. CDR3 coding DNA: TGTGCCAGCTCACTGCCGGGACAGGGGGCCTACGAGCAGTACTTC. This codes for CASSLPGQGAYEQYF.

This sequence joins TRBV5-6 and TRBJ2-5, with D tentatively TRBD1 or TRBD2 (5 bases each). The V end was cut by 0 bases, the J end by 0 bases, with 9 bases between. Germline V gene sequence: CDR1 SGHDT, CDR2 YYEEEE. This CDR3 spans 15 amino acids. CDR3 sequence (DNA): TGTGCCAGCAGCTTGGACCTGGGGGACCAAGAGACCCAGTACTTC. Translation gives CASSLDLGDQETQYF.

This clone was counted ten times or more. This chain joins TRBV5-1 and TRBJ2-3; D gene unclear. The V gene's germline CDR1 is SGHRS and CDR2 YFSETQ. V lost 4 bases and J 0 bases, leaving 15 bases between the germline ends. The CDR3 is 16 residues long. The CDR3 coding sequence is TGCGCCAGCAGCCTCCTGACTGCCACTAGCACAGATACGCAGTATTTT. This encodes CASSLLTATSTDTQYF.

The V call is TRBV30, the J call TRBJ1-3; 7 bases are shared with TRBD1. The germline V gene has CDR1 GTSNPN and CDR2 SVGIG (reference sequence). The CDR3 totals 15 residues. The V segment lost 3 bases and the J segment 0 bases; nucleotides outside the gene matches: 5. The CDR3 sequence: CAWRRGTASGNTIYF. CDR3 coding DNA: TGTGCCTGGAGGAGAGGGACAGCCTCTGGAAACACCATATATTTT.

The chain couples TRBV19 to TRBJ1-2; possible D gene TRBD1, 5 bases. CDR1 is LNHDA and CDR2 is SQIVND in the germline V gene (reference sequence). This CDR3 spans 12 amino acids. Trimming stripped 7 bases from V and 4 bases from J, with 10 bases between. CDR3 coding DNA: TGTGCCAGTACCCTAGGGGTCTATGGCTACACCTTC. This codes for CASTLGVYGYTF.

This clone appeared once. The genes are TRBV2 and TRBJ2-7; the match to TRBD2 covers 7 bases. Germline V gene lookup returns CDR1 SNHLY and CDR2 FYNNEI. The CDR3 extends over 14 amino acids. V was pared by 5 bases and J by 5 bases, with 9 bases of the junction left unmatched. CDR3: CASSWEGRGNEQYF. As DNA, the CDR3 is TGTGCCAGCAGTTGGGAGGGTAGGGGTAACGAGCAGTACTTC.

This chain uses TRBV7-2 with TRBJ2-7; TRBD2 is a possible D gene (5 bases). Trimming left V 1 base short and J 4 bases short, with 11 bases between. From germline, CDR1 is SGHTA and CDR2 FQGNSA. This CDR3 contains 14 residues. The CDR3 protein is CASSLGGRAYEQYF. In nucleotides, the CDR3 is TGTGCCAGCAGCTTAGGCGGGCGGGCGTACGAGCAGTACTTC.

This rearrangement joins TRBV3-1 (or the pseudogene TRBV3-2) to TRBJ2-2; 9 nucleotides line up with TRBD2. This CDR3 spans 17 amino acids. Germline V gene sequence: CDR1 LGHDT, CDR2 YNNKEL (reference sequence). Trimming cost V 2 bases and J 7 bases; bases outside gene matches: 11. This CDR3 is CASSQKRASGANGELFF. DNA of the CDR3: TGTGCCAGCAGCCAAAAACGGGCTAGCGGGGCTAACGGGGAGCTGTTTTTT.

The rearrangement joins TRBV18 to TRBJ1-5, with a tentative D call TRBD1 (5 bases). Germline V gene sequence: CDR1 KGHSH, CDR2 LQKENI. The CDR3 has 13 residues. Trimming stripped 8 bases from V and 1 base from J, with 9 bases between. Here the CDR3 DNA reads TGTGCCAGCGGTGGGGGGAGCAATCAGCCCCAGCATTTT. This codes for CASGGGSNQPQHF.

The CDR3 loop reads CASSSLQGENTEAFF. Written as DNA, the CDR3 is TGTGCCAGCAGTTCCTTACAGGGGGAGAACACTGAAGCTTTCTTT. The chain links TRBV28 to TRBJ1-1; TRBD1 aligns across 8 bases. This CDR3 is built from 15 residues. The junction had 5 bases not matched to a gene; V was cut back by 4 bases and J by 1 base. Germline V gene lookup returns CDR1 MDHEN and CDR2 SYDVKM.

The chain joins TRBV13 to TRBJ2-2; 10 bases align to TRBD2. This CDR3 is built from 16 residues. Germline V CDR1 and CDR2: PRHDT, FYEKMQ (reference sequence). V shed 4 bases and J 3 bases; nucleotides not matched to a gene: 5. CDR3 bases: TGTGCCAGCAGCTGGGTCCTAGCGGGAGACACCGGGGAGCTGTTTTTT. Amino acids: CASSWVLAGDTGELFF.

The chain has TRBV5-1 and TRBJ2-1, with 11 bases aligning to TRBD2. The CDR3 totals 16 residues. The trim removed 0 bases at V and 6 bases at J, leaving 5 bases unmatched. Germline V gene data show CDR1 as SGHRS and CDR2 as YFSETQ. The CDR3 nucleotides read TGCGCCAGCAGCTTGGGCCTAGCGGGGGGCGGCAATGAGCAGTTCTTC. Amino acids: CASSLGLAGGGNEQFF.

The chain carries TRBV7-7 and TRBJ2-1; D unclear. This CDR3 is 14 amino acids long. Trimming cost V 5 bases and J 5 bases, with 13 bases left between them. The germline CDR1 and CDR2 sequences are SSHAT and FNYEAQ (reference sequence). The CDR3 sequence is CASSHRAPNNEQFF. The CDR3 DNA follows: TGTGCCAGCAGCCACCGCGCGCCCAACAATGAGCAGTTCTTC.

This sequence joins TRBV7-9 and TRBJ2-3; weak D call: TRBD2 (5 bases). V lost 6 bases, J lost 2 bases, and 12 bases lay in between. From germline, CDR1 is SEHNR and CDR2 FQNEAQ (reference sequence). The CDR3 totals 14 residues. CDR3 in DNA: TGTGCCAGCAGGTCCGGGGAAACCACAGATACGCAGTATTTT. It codes for CASRSGETTDTQYF.

V and J are TRBV7-9 and TRBJ2-2, with no clear D. The V and J ends lost 2 bases and 6 bases respectively, with 7 bases between them. This CDR3 region has 13 residues. The V gene's germline CDR1 is SEHNR and CDR2 FQNEAQ (reference sequence). The CDR3 is CASSLPGPGELFF. CDR3 nucleotide sequence: TGTGCCAGCAGCTTACCCGGGCCCGGGGAGCTGTTTTTT.

This clone was picked up a small number of times. V usage is TRBV4-2 and J usage is TRBJ1-5, with 7 bases fitting TRBD1. The J segment lost 4 bases and the V segment lost 4 bases, leaving 7 bases of the junction unmatched. Germline V gene sequence: CDR1 LGHNA, CDR2 YNFKEQ. The CDR3 extends over 15 amino acids. The CDR3 DNA is TGTGCCAGCAGCCTCCACAGGGGCGGAAATCAGCCCCAGCATTTT. Its protein is CASSLHRGGNQPQHF.

The chain uses TRBV19 and TRBJ1-2; 9 nucleotides agree with TRBD1. The CDR3 has 15 amino acids. Trimming took 6 bases from V and 4 from J; bases not matched to a gene: 9. CDR1 is LNHDA, CDR2 SQIVND, per germline (reference sequence). The CDR3 reads CASREFGQGTYGYTF. CDR3 DNA sequence: TGTGCCAGTAGGGAATTCGGACAGGGGACCTATGGCTACACCTTC. Complete variable domain (other parts from reference TRBV19 and TRBJ1-2): DGGITQSPKYLFRKEGQNVTLSCEQNLNHDAMYWYRQDPGQGLRLIYYSQIVNDFQKGDIAEGYSVSREKKESFPLTVTSAQKNPTAFYLCASREFGQGTYGYTFGSGTRLTVV.

The genes are TRBV3-1 (or the pseudogene TRBV3-2) and TRBJ2-3; D uncertain. With 1 base removed from V and 4 bases from J, the gap between germline ends came to 6 bases. Looked up from germline, CDR1 is LGHDT and CDR2 is YNNKEL (reference sequence). This CDR3 contains 13 residues. CDR3 nucleotides: TGTGCCAGCAGCCAAGGCGCGTCAGATACGCAGTATTTT. Protein sequence: CASSQGASDTQYF.

The rearrangement joins TRBV12-3 or TRBV12-4 to TRBJ1-1; D is undetermined. The CDR3 is made up of 12 amino acids. With 7 bases removed from V and 6 bases from J, the gap between germline ends came to 12 bases. The CDR3 DNA reads TGTGCCAGCACCCGTGGAGTCGCTGAAGCTTTCTTT. Amino acid sequence: CASTRGVAEAFF.

The chain couples TRBV4-1 to TRBJ2-1; 10 nucleotides match TRBD2. The V gene's germline CDR1 is MGHRA and CDR2 YSYEKL. Germline trimming cut 3 bases from V and 0 bases from J; bases unmatched to any gene: 11. The length of the CDR3 is 19 residues. The CDR3 DNA reads as TGCGCCAGCAGCCAGAGAACCGGGACTAGCGCGTCCTCCTACAATGAGCAGTTCTTC. This codes for CASSQRTGTSASSYNEQFF.